These 10 T cell receptor beta chains originate from one sample sequenced in a study of CD8+ T cells in alopecia areata. Sequencing used cDNA as its template, made by extracting RNA and reverse transcribing it. The protocol was immunoSEQ multiplex PCR, while the TCRdb copy is restricted to in-frame clones and leaves out a portion. This table holds roughly 150,000 clones, about 60% found once. Sequencing was performed on CD4+ T cells sorted from blood. These receptors all stem from a human donor in good health.

V usage is TRBV5-1 and J usage is TRBJ2-3; 8 bases map to TRBD1. The CDR3 loop spans 14 amino acids. The V segment lost 4 bases and the J segment 5 bases; nucleotides outside the gene matches: 6. In germline, CDR1 is SGHRS, CDR2 YFSETQ. CDR3 sequence reads: CASSPRTGRDTQYF. The CDR3 nucleotides read TGCGCCAGCAGCCCCCGGACAGGGAGAGATACGCAGTATTTT.

The genes are TRBV27 and TRBJ2-3; D remains unclear. With 2 bases removed from V and 4 bases from J, the gap between germline ends came to 7 bases. CDR3 length: 13 residues. Germline CDR1 and CDR2: MNHEY and SMNVEV (reference sequence). CDR3 loop: CASSLMRSDTQYF. CDR3 DNA: TGTGCCAGCAGTTTAATGCGCTCAGATACGCAGTATTTT.

This clone has only a few counts. The V and J genes are TRBV27 and TRBJ2-2; TRBD2 matches at 12 bases. The CDR3 spans 15 residues. Losses at the gene ends were 5 bases for V and 8 bases for J; bases not matched to a gene: 6. From germline, CDR1 is MNHEY and CDR2 SMNVEV (reference sequence). This CDR3 is CASSLTSGSGGELFF. The CDR3, as DNA: TGTGCCAGCAGTCTGACTAGCGGGAGTGGTGGGGAGCTGTTTTTT.

In this sample, this clone turned up a few times. V and J are TRBV23-1 and TRBJ1-4; possibly TRBD1 for D (6 bases). TRBV23-1 is an open reading frame whose function is uncertain. Trimming cost V 4 bases and J 8 bases, with 14 bases left between them. This CDR3 comprises 14 residues. The CDR3 sequence is CASSRQGWCEKLFF. The CDR3 DNA sequence: TGCGCCAGCAGTCGCCAGGGGTGGTGCGAAAAACTGTTTTTT.

This rearrangement joins TRBV2 to TRBJ2-7, with D hard to call. Looked up from germline, CDR1 is SNHLY and CDR2 is FYNNEI. V was shortened by 4 bases and J by 3 bases, with 10 bases between the two germline ends. The CDR3 sequence is 13 residues long. In nucleotides, the CDR3 is TGTGCCAGCAGTGCACCGGACCTCTACGAGCAGTACTTC. This gives the protein CASSAPDLYEQYF.

This sequence joins TRBV15 and TRBJ1-2; 10 nucleotides align to TRBD1. Germline V lookup: CDR1 LNHNV, CDR2 YYDKDF (reference sequence). The junction had 4 bases not matched to a gene; V was cut back by 3 bases and J by 3 bases. This CDR3 contains 15 residues. As DNA, the CDR3 is TGTGCCACCAGCAGTGCCGGGACAGGGGACTATGGCTACACCTTC. This gives the protein CATSSAGTGDYGYTF. Drawing the rest from reference TRBV15 and TRBJ1-2, the complete variable domain is DAMVIQNPRYQVTQFGKPVTLSCSQTLNHNVMYWYQQKSSQAPKLLFHYYDKDFNNEADTPDNFQSRRPNTSFCFLDIRSPGLGDTAMYLCATSSAGTGDYGYTFGSGTRLTVV.

This clone showed up just a few times. V usage is TRBV13 and J usage is TRBJ2-1, with TRBD2 matching 10 bases. Looked up from germline, CDR1 is PRHDT and CDR2 is FYEKMQ (reference sequence). CDR3 length: 18 amino acids. After removal of 2 bases from V and 5 bases from J, the junction contained 12 bases not matched to a gene. The CDR3 sequence: CASSLFPIGLADHNEQFF. CDR3 DNA sequence: TGTGCCAGCAGCTTATTTCCCATTGGACTAGCGGACCACAATGAGCAGTTCTTC.

The chain joins TRBV7-6 to TRBJ1-2, with TRBD1 as a possible D gene (5 bases). This CDR3 is 14 amino acids long. The V gene's germline CDR1 is SGHVS and CDR2 FNYEAQ. With 2 bases removed from V and 7 bases from J, the gap between germline ends came to 14 bases. The DNA for the CDR3 is TGTGCCAGCAGCTTAAACCCGACAGATTTTGGCTACACCTTC. This codes for CASSLNPTDFGYTF.

This clone has a handful of counts. The genes are TRBV29-1 and TRBJ2-6; possible D gene TRBD2, 6 bases. This CDR3 spans 15 amino acids. Germline CDR1 and CDR2: SQVTM and ANQGSEA. Trimming removed 4 bases at V and 2 bases at J, with 12 bases between. CDR3 in amino acids: CSVVFGGTGANVLTF. CDR3 DNA sequence: TGCAGCGTTGTTTTCGGGGGAACTGGGGCCAACGTCCTGACTTTC.

The CDR3 loop is CASSDPTKGETQYF. The CDR3 DNA follows: TGTGCCAGCAGTGATCCCACAAAGGGAGAGACCCAGTACTTC. The chain recombines TRBV2 with TRBJ2-5; D is undetermined. Trimming pared 3 bases from V and 4 bases from J, leaving 12 bases between. Germline V gene lookup returns CDR1 SNHLY and CDR2 FYNNEI. The CDR3 is made up of 14 amino acids.